This entry is about one T cell receptor (beta chain). What it binds is unknown. The data originate from a study of T cell responses to AZD1222 COVID-19 vaccine. Overall study findings and caveats: In a largely white British group with more females than males, clonal diversity was possibly underestimated.

The data were produced by immunoSEQ multiplex PCR, yet TCRdb's version contains in-frame clones alone and is incomplete. The sample contains 150,000 or so clones, about 92% of which appear only once. This CDR3 comprises 14 residues. Looked up from germline, CDR1 is PRHDT and CDR2 is FYEKMQ (reference sequence). V lost 4 bases and J lost 3, with 10 bases in between. The source is an adult in good health. Sequencing was performed on peripheral blood, taken on day 0 of AZD1222 vaccination. The chain recombines TRBV13 with TRBJ1-3, with D perhaps matching TRBD1 (6 bases). The CDR3: CASSSTGRGNTIYF. The DNA of the CDR3 is TGTGCCAGCAGCTCAACAGGGCGTGGAAACACCATATATTTT.